This T cell receptor (beta chain) was sequenced in a study of T cells after posttransplantation cyclophosphamide. General study results and limits: TRB clonality was highly associated with recipient CMV seropositivity and reactivation. Donor CD8+ memory clones often dominated recipient blood repertoires at later times.

The CDR3 is 16 residues long. Libraries were prepared by immunoSEQ multiplex PCR; TCRdb keeps only in-frame clonotypes and omits some of them. Sampling found 40,000 to 55,000 clones, none seen once. This clone was recorded at least ten times. Its antigen is undetermined. The genes are TRBV21-1 and TRBJ2-1; the DNA was not compared with TRBD2, the D call given in the table. TRBV21-1 is labeled a pseudogene. The sequenced material came from PBMCs. This TCR was sampled from a man aged 40-49 years in good health, CMV-negative, and a related stem cell transplant donor. The CDR3 bases are TGTGCCAGCAGCAAAGAGGAGGGCCCGGATGTCGATGAGCAGTTCTTC. Translated, it gives CASSKEEGPDVDEQFF.